This T cell receptor beta chain was sequenced in a study of cytomegalovirus exposure and HLA in healthy donors. Study outcomes and limitations: Certain sequence variants were highly shared and formed a cluster, and this cluster was likely a sequencing artifact. A later analysis found most CMV-associated TCR beta chains apparently HLA-restricted.

In the case of this clone: Its matching antigen is unknown.

The donors gave bone marrow, and they were healthy. Germline V gene data show CDR1 as SGHRS and CDR2 as YFSETQ. The length of the CDR3 is 15 residues. After removal of 2 bases from V and 7 bases from J, the junction contained 5 bases not matched to a gene. PCR amplification relied on 60 Vbeta primers (plus 13 Jbeta primers). The method was immunoSEQ multiplex PCR; TCRdb's version includes in-frame clones alone and lacks a portion of them. The table lists about 140,000 clones, 70% to 80% of them singletons. The sample was PBMCs. This clonotype was sampled from a female donor in good health and CMV-seronegative. This chain uses TRBV5-1 with TRBJ1-6; 8 nucleotides agree with TRBD1. The CDR3 region is CASSLGQGGNSPLHF. The CDR3, as DNA: TGCGCCAGCAGCTTAGGACAGGGAGGGAATTCACCCCTCCACTTT.